One and the same sample provided the 25 T cell receptor beta chains below, sequenced in a study of control samples from healthy donors and cancer patients. Only in-frame clones appear in the TCRdb table, and some are missing; sequencing was by immunoSEQ multiplex PCR. There are around 190,000 clones in the sample, with under 2.5% held by the top ten. Sequencing was done on a sample of blood. The source is a woman aged 25 to 39 in good health.

This rearrangement joins TRBV6-5 to TRBJ1-1; no reliable D call. Trimming removed 0 bases from V and 10 bases from J, with 15 bases in between. The CDR3 runs to 14 residues. CDR1 and CDR2 from the germline V gene are MNHEY and SVGAGI. In nucleotides, the CDR3 is TGTGCCAGCAGTTACTCATATATTGAGGGAAGAGCTTTCTTT. This translates into CASSYSYIEGRAFF.

This chain links TRBV20-1 with TRBJ1-2; 8 bases fit TRBD1. The germline gives CDR1 DFQATT, CDR2 SNEGSKA (reference sequence). V shed 6 bases and J 8 bases; nucleotides not matched to a gene: 5. This CDR3 has 11 amino acids. CDR3 nucleotides: TGCAGTGCATCCAACAGGGGGGGCTACACCTTC. Protein: CSASNRGGYTF.

V and J are TRBV4-2 and TRBJ1-3; D may be TRBD1 (5 bases). V lost 1 base and J lost 0, with 13 bases in between. Germline CDR1 reads LGHNA; CDR2 reads YNFKEQ. The CDR3 contains 17 residues. The CDR3 DNA reads TGTGCCAGCAGCCAAGCCGGTGCGGGGGTCTCTGGAAACACCATATATTTT. It encodes CASSQAGAGVSGNTIYF.

The chain recombines TRBV5-6 with TRBJ1-2; D gene unclear. Trimming cost V 0 bases and J 1 base, with 7 bases left between them. From germline, CDR1 is SGHDT and CDR2 YYEEEE. The CDR3 runs to 14 residues. CDR3 sequence: CASSLGGINYGYTF. The CDR3 nucleotides are TGTGCCAGCAGCTTGGGCGGGATTAACTATGGCTACACCTTC.

The V and J genes are TRBV7-2 and TRBJ1-5, with 7 positions matching TRBD1. J was trimmed by 9 bases and V by 3 bases; bases with no gene match: 8. The CDR3 totals 14 residues. Germline-derived CDR1 and CDR2 are SGHTA and FQGNSA. The CDR3 protein is CASSFGQANGPQHF. Written as DNA, the CDR3 is TGTGCCAGCAGCTTCGGACAGGCCAATGGGCCCCAGCATTTT.

This chain connects TRBV6-2 or TRBV6-3 to TRBJ1-3, with 7 bases matching TRBD1. Germline CDR1 MNHEY, CDR2 SVGEGT. The V and J ends lost 2 bases and 1 base, in that order; junction bases with no gene match: 8. The length of the CDR3 is 17 residues. CDR3 DNA sequence: TGTGCCAGCAGTTACGAACGACAGGGTCCATCTGGAAACACCATATATTTT. It specifies CASSYERQGPSGNTIYF.

The chain employs TRBV11-2 and TRBJ2-7; the D is unclear. V lost 3 bases and J lost 7, with 16 bases in between. Per germline, CDR1 SGHAT and CDR2 FQNNGV. The length of the CDR3 is 14 residues. The CDR3 loop reads CASSFVRVLGEQYF. In DNA, the CDR3 is TGTGCCAGCAGCTTCGTCCGGGTTTTGGGGGAGCAGTACTTC.

The chain recombines TRBV2 with TRBJ2-7, with 7 positions matching TRBD1. Germline V gene data show CDR1 as SNHLY and CDR2 as FYNNEI. The CDR3 totals 14 residues. V lost 6 bases to trimming and J lost 0 bases; unmatched junction nucleotides: 5. In DNA, the CDR3 is TGTGCCAGCAGGGCAGGGACAGCCTCCTACGAGCAGTACTTC. Translation gives CASRAGTASYEQYF.

The chain employs TRBV10-1 and TRBJ2-3; tentatively, D is TRBD1 (6 bases). CDR1 is WNHNN, CDR2 SYGVQD, per germline (reference sequence). The ends were cut back, 7 bases at V and 0 bases at J, with 32 bases in the middle. There are 21 residues in the CDR3. The CDR3 coding sequence is TGCGCCAGCACTCCCAACCTACTAAACCGGGACATGCGTCCTAGCACAGATACGCAGTATTTT. Protein sequence: CASTPNLLNRDMRPSTDTQYF.

The chain has TRBV30 and TRBJ1-2; possible D gene TRBD1, 6 bases. The CDR3 covers 12 residues. The ends were cut back, 4 bases at V and 7 bases at J, with 13 bases in the middle. Germline V lookup: CDR1 GTSNPN, CDR2 SVGIG (reference sequence). CDR3 bases: TGTGCCTGGACGTACAGGGTTGGTGGCTACACCTTC. This translates into CAWTYRVGGYTF.

The chain combines TRBV4-1 with TRBJ1-2, with D tentatively TRBD1 (6 bases). V lost 1 base to trimming and J lost 9 bases, with 9 bases between them. The CDR3 has 12 residues. Germline V gives CDR1 MGHRA, CDR2 YSYEKL. CDR3 residues: CASSQVRGRYTF. The CDR3 DNA follows: TGCGCCAGCAGCCAAGTTCGGGGGCGCTACACCTTC.

The CDR3 nucleotides are TGTGCCAGCAGCCAGCGGCAGGGGTCCTACCAGCCCCAGCATTTT. Translation gives CASSQRQGSYQPQHF. The chain has TRBV6-5 and TRBJ1-5; TRBD1 might be the D (6 bases). Germline values: CDR1 MNHEY, CDR2 SVGAGI. Trimming shortened V by 6 bases and J by 7 bases, and 19 bases separated the two germline ends. This CDR3 has 15 residues.

The V gene is TRBV5-1, the J gene TRBJ1-2, with 9 bases identical to TRBD1. The CDR3 spans 15 residues. The germline CDR1 and CDR2 sequences are SGHRS and YFSETQ. J was trimmed by 4 bases and V by 0 bases; bases with no gene match: 4. The CDR3 DNA follows: TGCGCCAGCAGCTTGGAGACAGGGGGGCTCTATGGCTACACCTTC. It codes for CASSLETGGLYGYTF.

The V and J genes are TRBV19 and TRBJ2-3; D call uncertain. This CDR3 comprises 12 residues. The ends were cut back, 5 bases at V and 9 bases at J, with 12 bases in the middle. Germline V gene sequence: CDR1 LNHDA, CDR2 SQIVND (reference sequence). The chain's CDR3 is CASSGTEDTQYF. Written as DNA, the CDR3 is TGTGCCAGTAGTGGCACAGAAGACACGCAGTATTTT. Combining the CDR3 with reference TRBV19 and TRBJ2-3 gives the whole variable domain DGGITQSPKYLFRKEGQNVTLSCEQNLNHDAMYWYRQDPGQGLRLIYYSQIVNDFQKGDIAEGYSVSREKKESFPLTVTSAQKNPTAFYLCASSGTEDTQYFGPGTRLTVL.

The chain has TRBV5-1 and TRBJ2-5; 8 nucleotides line up with TRBD2. In germline, CDR1 is SGHRS, CDR2 YFSETQ. The CDR3 is 16 amino acids. The J segment lost 1 base and the V segment lost 1 base, leaving 6 bases of the junction unmatched. The CDR3 coding sequence is TGCGCCAGCAGCTTGATAAGCGGGGGAGCCCAAGAGACCCAGTACTTC. Encoded protein: CASSLISGGAQETQYF. The whole variable domain, remainder taken from reference TRBV5-1 and TRBJ2-5, is KAGVTQTPRYLIKTRGQQVTLSCSPISGHRSVSWYQQTPGQGLQFLFEYFSETQRNKGNFPGRFSGRQFSNSRSEMNVSTLELGDSALYLCASSLISGGAQETQYFGPGTRLLVL.

The chain carries TRBV20-1 and TRBJ1-2; 7 bases map to TRBD1. The CDR3 is 11 residues long. V shed 4 bases, J shed 5 bases, and the junction held 1 base outside the gene matches. Germline V gene data show CDR1 as DFQATT and CDR2 as SNEGSKA (reference sequence). The CDR3 DNA reads TGCAGTGCTACACAGGGGTATGGCTACACCTTC. This sequence encodes CSATQGYGYTF.

V gene TRBV11-3 combines with J gene TRBJ1-1; D gene uncertain. The CDR3 covers 13 residues. With 4 bases removed from V and 7 bases from J, the gap between germline ends came to 13 bases. Germline V gene lookup returns CDR1 SGHNT and CDR2 YENEEA. This chain's CDR3 is CASSSSPDVEAFF. DNA for the CDR3: TGTGCCAGCAGCTCCTCGCCGGACGTTGAAGCTTTCTTT.

The chain links TRBV28 to TRBJ1-5, with D hard to call. V was trimmed by 5 bases and J by 4 bases, leaving 9 bases between them. The CDR3 loop spans 13 amino acids. Germline lookup yields CDR1 MDHEN and CDR2 SYDVKM. CDR3 residues: CASSPGPNQPQHF. CDR3 sequence (DNA): TGTGCCAGCAGTCCCGGGCCTAATCAGCCCCAGCATTTT.

J is TRBJ1-1 and V is TRBV2; no firm D call. Germline-derived CDR1 and CDR2 are SNHLY and FYNNEI. This CDR3 contains 12 residues. Trimming cost V 3 bases and J 4 bases, with 6 bases left between them. The CDR3 sequence: CASSERATEAFF. The CDR3 nucleotides are TGTGCCAGCAGTGAGAGGGCCACTGAAGCTTTCTTT.

The rearrangement links TRBV5-1 to TRBJ2-3, with a weak D call TRBD1 (6 bases). CDR3 size: 14 residues. Germline loops: CDR1 SGHRS, CDR2 YFSETQ. V lost 0 bases, J lost 3 bases, and 8 bases lay in between. The CDR3 is CASSLGTETDTQYF. In nucleotides, the CDR3 is TGCGCCAGCAGCTTGGGGACAGAGACAGATACGCAGTATTTT. Variable domain in full (rest from reference TRBV5-1 and TRBJ2-3): KAGVTQTPRYLIKTRGQQVTLSCSPISGHRSVSWYQQTPGQGLQFLFEYFSETQRNKGNFPGRFSGRQFSNSRSEMNVSTLELGDSALYLCASSLGTETDTQYFGPGTRLTVL.

This chain uses TRBV4-2 with TRBJ1-3; 7 positions agree with TRBD1. The J segment lost 7 bases and the V segment lost 4 bases, leaving 13 bases of the junction unmatched. The length of the CDR3 is 16 residues. The V gene's germline CDR1 is LGHNA and CDR2 YNFKEQ. This CDR3 reads CASSPRFDRELNTIYF. DNA for the CDR3: TGTGCCAGCAGCCCCCGATTCGACAGGGAACTGAACACCATATATTTT.

The chain combines TRBV25-1 with TRBJ2-3; D is unclear. The germline V gene has CDR1 MGHDK and CDR2 SYGVNS. V lost 2 bases, J lost 1 base, and 4 bases lay in between. The CDR3 is made up of 13 amino acids. This chain's CDR3 is CASSEPRTDTQYF. DNA for the CDR3: TGTGCCAGCAGTGAACCCCGCACAGATACGCAGTATTTT.

The chain uses TRBV28 and TRBJ1-2, with D possibly matching TRBD1 (5 bases). The germline CDR1 and CDR2 sequences are MDHEN and SYDVKM. Between the trimmed V and J ends, which lost 1 base and 8 bases, there was a span of 14 bases. The CDR3 is 14 residues long. CDR3 sequence reads: CASSLSVPKGGYTF. In DNA, the CDR3 is TGTGCCAGCAGTTTATCGGTCCCAAAGGGGGGCTACACCTTC.

The rearrangement uses TRBV29-1 and TRBJ1-5, with TRBD1 matching over 10 bases. Trimming at V came to 4 bases and at J to 4 bases, leaving 1 base not matched to a gene. CDR3 length: 13 residues. Germline V gene data show CDR1 as SQVTM and CDR2 as ANQGSEA. This chain's CDR3 is CSVGQGANQPQHF. CDR3 nucleotides: TGCAGCGTTGGACAGGGGGCGAATCAGCCCCAGCATTTT.

J is TRBJ1-1 and V is TRBV10-2; weak D call: TRBD1 (5 bases). This CDR3 contains 14 residues. V lost 3 bases and J 0 bases, leaving 8 bases between the germline ends. CDR1 WSHSY and CDR2 SAAADI come from the germline V gene. The CDR3 DNA follows: TGCGCCAGCAGTGACGGACACTTGAACACTGAAGCTTTCTTT. Translating it yields CASSDGHLNTEAFF.